These T cell receptor beta chains were read from a single sample in a study of T cell responses to AZD1222 COVID-19 vaccine. The protocol was immunoSEQ multiplex PCR, while the TCRdb copy is restricted to in-frame clones and leaves out a portion. Seen here are about 140,000 clones, more than 80% observed once, and the top ten hold approximately 4%. The specimen was peripheral blood, collected on day 0 of AZD1222 vaccination. These receptors originate from an adult in good health. The CDR3 runs from the conserved cysteine through the conserved F or W. The order of the fields is clone size, J gene, D gene, V gene, CDR3 DNA, CDR3 protein. A D gene is named only where the DNA matches it firmly. Expanded clones are given a class, and other clones once, few, many or no size at all.

.	TRBJ1-2	TRBD1	TRBV2	TGTGCCAGCAGCTTCTTACAGGGGGCAGTAGGAAATAACTATGGCTACACCTTC	CASSFLQGAVGNNYGYTF
once	TRBJ2-6	.	TRBV12-3/TRBV12-4	TGTGCCAGCAGTTTCGTTGGGGCCAACGTCCTGACTTTC	CASSFVGANVLTF
once	TRBJ2-2	.	TRBV3-1/TRBV3-2	TGTGCCAGCAGCCAACGGACAGTCGCGAACACCGGGGAGCTGTTTTTT	CASSQRTVANTGELFF
.	TRBJ1-1	.	TRBV6-5	TGTGCCAGCAATCAGGGTTGGACTGAAGCTTTCTTT	CASNQGWTEAFF
.	TRBJ2-1	.	TRBV5-4	TGTGCCAGCAGCAAACAAGGATCCTTGGGCAATGAGCAGTTCTTC	CASSKQGSLGNEQFF
many	TRBJ1-2	.	TRBV7-8	TGTGCCAGCAGCCCCGAGGGCCTTGGCTATGGCTACACCTTC	CASSPEGLGYGYTF
.	TRBJ1-5	.	TRBV6-5	TGTGCCAGCAGGGTCCGAATTTATAGCAATCAGCCCCAGCATTTT	CASRVRIYSNQPQHF
.	TRBJ1-2	.	TRBV3-1/TRBV3-2	TGTGCCAGCAGCCAAGATCAGGCAGGGAGGACCTTC	CASSQDQAGRTF
.	TRBJ1-5	TRBD1	TRBV5-8	TGTGCCAGCAGGCTCGAGAAGGGACAGTCGAGCAATCAGCCCCAGCATTTT	CASRLEKGQSSNQPQHF
.	TRBJ1-1	.	TRBV12-3/TRBV12-4	TGTGCCAGCAAGGCGACCCAAGCCCAAGCTTTCTTT	CASKATQAQAFF
.	TRBJ1-5	.	TRBV30	TGTGCCTGGAACCAGGTATCGCAGCCCCAGCATTTT	CAWNQVSQPQHF
.	TRBJ1-2	.	TRBV19	TGTGCCAGTACACAGGCTCCAAACTATGGCTACACCTTC	CASTQAPNYGYTF
.	TRBJ2-1	TRBD2	TRBV6-1	TGTGCCAGCAGTGAGCCGGGACTAGCAGCCTACAATGAGCAGTTCTTC	CASSEPGLAAYNEQFF
.	TRBJ2-3	TRBD2	TRBV9	TGTGCCAGCAGCGGTAGAGCTAGCGGGGGGGTATCAGATACGCAGTATTTT	CASSGRASGGVSDTQYF
.	TRBJ1-4	.	TRBV5-1	TGCGCCAGCAGCTTCCAGGGGACTAATGAAAAACTGTTTTTT	CASSFQGTNEKLFF
.	TRBJ2-7	.	TRBV5-1	TGCGCCAGCAGCCCAGTCGGGGGAGGATTGCGGGAGCAGTACTTC	CASSPVGGGLREQYF
.	TRBJ1-1	.	TRBV28	TGTGCCAGCAGTTTAGCTTCAGGGCAAGCTTTCTTT	CASSLASGQAFF
.	TRBJ1-1	TRBD1	TRBV27	TGTGCCAGCAGTTTAGAGGGACAGGCCACTGAAGCTTTCTTT	CASSLEGQATEAFF
.	TRBJ2-2	.	TRBV5-1	TGCGCCAGCAGCTTGATAGGGTTGGACGGGGAGCTGTTTTTT	CASSLIGLDGELFF
.	TRBJ2-1	TRBD1	TRBV6-4	TGTGCCAGCATGAAGGGACAGGGGGTTGGCAATGAGCAGTTCTTC	CASMKGQGVGNEQFF
.	TRBJ2-7	TRBD1	TRBV5-1	TGCGCCAGCAGCCCAATGGGGGGGACAGGGGCTGGTGAGCAGTACTTC	CASSPMGGTGAGEQYF
.	TRBJ1-1	TRBD1	TRBV5-1	TGCGCCAGCAGCCAAACAGGGGCCCCCACTGAAGCTTTCTTT	CASSQTGAPTEAFF
.	TRBJ2-3	TRBD2	TRBV5-1	TGCGCCAGCAGCCCTTTAGCGGGGGGGAGGACAGATACGCAGTATTTT	CASSPLAGGRTDTQYF